The text below deals with one T cell receptor beta chain. What it recognizes is unknown. This sample is part of a study of T cell responses to AZD1222 COVID-19 vaccine. The protocol was immunoSEQ multiplex PCR, while the TCRdb copy is restricted to in-frame clones and leaves out a portion. The sample consists of about 94,000 clones, around 90% of them appearing once. Study conclusions and caveats: Only a handful of people who got AZD1222 tested seropositive at baseline. Repertoires were collected only later (after the peak T cell response had occurred). Among the donors, most were white British and more were female, and clonal diversity was possibly underestimated.

Specimen: peripheral blood, collected on day 0 of AZD1222 vaccination. This clonotype was sampled from an adult in good health.

CDR3 sequence: CAIRTANTEAFF. CDR3 nucleotides: TGTGCCATACGGACAGCGAACACTGAAGCTTTCTTT. The chain is built from TRBV10-3 and TRBJ1-1; D perhaps matches TRBD1 (6 bases). CDR3 length equals 12 residues. Germline V gene lookup returns CDR1 ENHRY and CDR2 SYGVKD. The V and J ends lost 9 bases and 1 base respectively, with 9 bases between them.